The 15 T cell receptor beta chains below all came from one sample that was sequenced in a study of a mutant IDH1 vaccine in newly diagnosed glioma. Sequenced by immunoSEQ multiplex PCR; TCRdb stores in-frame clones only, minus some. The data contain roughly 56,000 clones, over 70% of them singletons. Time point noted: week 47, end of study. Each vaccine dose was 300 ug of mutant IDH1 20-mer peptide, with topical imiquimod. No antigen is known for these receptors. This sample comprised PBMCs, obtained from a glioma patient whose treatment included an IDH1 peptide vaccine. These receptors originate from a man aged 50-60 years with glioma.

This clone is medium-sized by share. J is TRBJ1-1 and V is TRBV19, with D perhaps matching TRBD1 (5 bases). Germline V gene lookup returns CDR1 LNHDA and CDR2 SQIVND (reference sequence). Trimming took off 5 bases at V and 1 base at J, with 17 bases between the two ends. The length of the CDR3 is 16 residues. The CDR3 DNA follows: TGTGCCAGTAGTTTACAGGAGTCATCTAAGAACACTGAAGCTTTCTTT. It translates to CASSLQESSKNTEAFF. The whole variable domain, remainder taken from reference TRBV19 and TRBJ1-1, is DGGITQSPKYLFRKEGQNVTLSCEQNLNHDAMYWYRQDPGQGLRLIYYSQIVNDFQKGDIAEGYSVSREKKESFPLTVTSAQKNPTAFYLCASSLQESSKNTEAFFGQGTRLTVV.

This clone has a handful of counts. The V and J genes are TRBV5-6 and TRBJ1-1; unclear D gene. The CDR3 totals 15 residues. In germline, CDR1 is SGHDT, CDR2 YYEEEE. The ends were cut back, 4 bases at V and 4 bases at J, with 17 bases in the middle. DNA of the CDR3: TGTGCCAGCAGCATGGGCCCCGGGGATCTCACTGAAGCTTTCTTT. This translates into CASSMGPGDLTEAFF.

CDR3 sequence: CSARGQGAGKILTQYF. The CDR3 DNA reads TGCAGCGCCAGGGGACAGGGGGCTGGGAAGATTTTGACCCAGTACTTC. The chain is built from TRBV29-1 and TRBJ2-5; 12 bases align to TRBD1. The trim removed 7 bases at V and 7 bases at J, leaving 16 bases unmatched. CDR1 and CDR2 from the germline V gene are SQVTM and ANQGSEA. The CDR3 has 16 residues.

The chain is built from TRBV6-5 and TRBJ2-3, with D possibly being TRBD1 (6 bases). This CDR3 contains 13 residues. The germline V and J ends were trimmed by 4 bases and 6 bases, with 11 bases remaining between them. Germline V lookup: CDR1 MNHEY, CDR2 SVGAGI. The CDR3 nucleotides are TGTGCCAGCAGTTTACAGGGTCTGGATACGCAGTATTTT. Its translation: CASSLQGLDTQYF.

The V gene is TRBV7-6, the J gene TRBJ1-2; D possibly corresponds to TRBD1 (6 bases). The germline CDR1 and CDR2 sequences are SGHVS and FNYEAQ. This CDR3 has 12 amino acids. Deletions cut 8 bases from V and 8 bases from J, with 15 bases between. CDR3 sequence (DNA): TGTGCCAGCGGCTGGGACACCCTCGGCTACACCTTC. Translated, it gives CASGWDTLGYTF.

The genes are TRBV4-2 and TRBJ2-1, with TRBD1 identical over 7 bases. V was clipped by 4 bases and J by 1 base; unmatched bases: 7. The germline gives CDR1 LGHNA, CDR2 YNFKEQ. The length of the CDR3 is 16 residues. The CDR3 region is CASSLYRDSSYNEQFF. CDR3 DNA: TGTGCCAGCAGCCTTTACCGGGACAGTTCCTACAATGAGCAGTTCTTC.

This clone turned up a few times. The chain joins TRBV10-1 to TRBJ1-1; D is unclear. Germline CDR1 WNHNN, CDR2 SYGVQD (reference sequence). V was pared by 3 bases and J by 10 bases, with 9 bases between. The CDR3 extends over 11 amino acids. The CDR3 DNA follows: TGCGCCAGCAGTGACGGCTCTAGAGCTTTCTTT. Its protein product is CASSDGSRAFF.

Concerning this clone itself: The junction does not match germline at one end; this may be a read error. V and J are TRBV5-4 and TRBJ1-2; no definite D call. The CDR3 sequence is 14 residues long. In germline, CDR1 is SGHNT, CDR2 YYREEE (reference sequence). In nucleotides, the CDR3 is TGTGCCAGCAGCTTTTATATAGGGAACTCTGGCTACACCTTC. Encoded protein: CASSFYIGNSGYTF.

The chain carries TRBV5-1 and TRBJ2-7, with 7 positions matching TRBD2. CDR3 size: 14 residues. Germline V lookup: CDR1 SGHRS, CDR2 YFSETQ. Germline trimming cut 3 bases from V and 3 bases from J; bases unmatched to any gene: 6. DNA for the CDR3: TGCGCCAGCAGCTGGGGGGGAGGAAGCTACGAGCAGTACTTC. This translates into CASSWGGGSYEQYF. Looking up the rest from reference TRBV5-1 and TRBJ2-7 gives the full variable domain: KAGVTQTPRYLIKTRGQQVTLSCSPISGHRSVSWYQQTPGQGLQFLFEYFSETQRNKGNFPGRFSGRQFSNSRSEMNVSTLELGDSALYLCASSWGGGSYEQYFGPGTRLTVT.

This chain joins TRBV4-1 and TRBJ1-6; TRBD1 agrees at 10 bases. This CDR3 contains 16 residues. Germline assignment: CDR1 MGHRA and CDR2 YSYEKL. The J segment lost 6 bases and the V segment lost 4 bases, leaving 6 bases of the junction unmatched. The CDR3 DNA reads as TGCGCCAGCAGCCGCCCGGGACAGGGGTCTAATTCACCCCTCCACTTT. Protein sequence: CASSRPGQGSNSPLHF.

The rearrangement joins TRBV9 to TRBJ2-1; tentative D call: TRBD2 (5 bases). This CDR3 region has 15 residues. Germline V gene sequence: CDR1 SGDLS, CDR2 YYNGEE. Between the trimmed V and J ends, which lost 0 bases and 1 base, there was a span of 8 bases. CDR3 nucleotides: TGTGCCAGCAGCGTAGAGACGGGGTCCTACAATGAGCAGTTCTTC. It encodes CASSVETGSYNEQFF. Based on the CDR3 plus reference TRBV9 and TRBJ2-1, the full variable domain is DSGVTQTPKHLITATGQRVTLRCSPRSGDLSVYWYQQSLDQGLQFLIQYYNGEERAKGNILERFSAQQFPDLHSELNLSSLELGDSALYFCASSVETGSYNEQFFGPGTRLTVL.

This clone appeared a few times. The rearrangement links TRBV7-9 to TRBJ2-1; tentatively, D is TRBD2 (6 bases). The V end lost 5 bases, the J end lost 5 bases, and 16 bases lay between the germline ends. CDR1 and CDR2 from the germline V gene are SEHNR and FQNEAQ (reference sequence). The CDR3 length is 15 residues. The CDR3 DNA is TGTGCCAGCAGCCCTGGGGGGAGAGCACACAATGAGCAGTTCTTC. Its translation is CASSPGGRAHNEQFF.

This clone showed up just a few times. CDR3 sequence reads: CASSLTQEGSTEAFF. DNA for the CDR3: TGTGCCAGCAGCTTAACCCAGGAGGGATCCACTGAAGCTTTCTTT. The rearrangement uses TRBV7-9 and TRBJ1-1; D unresolved. Germline-derived CDR1 and CDR2 are SEHNR and FQNEAQ (reference sequence). Trimming stripped 2 bases from V and 4 bases from J, with 14 bases between. The CDR3 is made up of 15 amino acids.

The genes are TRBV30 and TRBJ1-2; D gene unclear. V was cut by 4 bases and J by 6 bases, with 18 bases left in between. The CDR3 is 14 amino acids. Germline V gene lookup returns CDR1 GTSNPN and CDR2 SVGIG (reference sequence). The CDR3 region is CAWTPPTSGDGYTF. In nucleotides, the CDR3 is TGTGCCTGGACCCCCCCTACCTCCGGGGATGGCTACACCTTC.

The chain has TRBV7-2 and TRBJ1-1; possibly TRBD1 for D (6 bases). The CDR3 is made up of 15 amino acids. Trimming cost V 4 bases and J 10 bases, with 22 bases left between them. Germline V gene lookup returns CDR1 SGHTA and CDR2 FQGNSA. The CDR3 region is CASSSPDSGVFGAFF. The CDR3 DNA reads TGTGCCAGCAGCTCGCCCGATTCAGGGGTGTTCGGAGCTTTCTTT.